The clone carrying this T cell receptor beta chain was detected a few times. The target antigen is unknown. The source of the sample is a study of blood T cells in healthy people across ages. Study conclusions and caveats: Relative to aged donors, long-lived donors carried more naive CD4+ cells and displayed higher diversity.

Isolated PBMCs totaled at least 7 million in each sample. The use of a sample-barcoded 5' primer and a J-beta primer mix characterized a second PCR of roughly 7 to 12 cycles. Every sample gave at least 3 million paired-end reads containing CDR3. MiXCR, run by TCRdb on the 5' RACE reads, gives a single entry per CDR3 protein. The data show about 900,000 distinct CDR3 sequences, with under 50% seen just once and 10% to 15% held by the top ten. Sequenced: blood. The sequence was collected from a man aged 30 to 45 in good health.

CDR3 residues: CSARDLDFDSGEQFF. CDR3 nucleotides: TGCAGTGCTAGAGATCTTGACTTCGACTCGGGTGAGCAGTTCTTC. V is TRBV20-1 and J is TRBJ2-1; D is undetermined. The CDR3 length is 15 residues. Germline assignment: CDR1 DFQATT and CDR2 SNEGSKA (reference sequence). Trimming stripped 0 bases from V and 9 bases from J, with 18 bases between.